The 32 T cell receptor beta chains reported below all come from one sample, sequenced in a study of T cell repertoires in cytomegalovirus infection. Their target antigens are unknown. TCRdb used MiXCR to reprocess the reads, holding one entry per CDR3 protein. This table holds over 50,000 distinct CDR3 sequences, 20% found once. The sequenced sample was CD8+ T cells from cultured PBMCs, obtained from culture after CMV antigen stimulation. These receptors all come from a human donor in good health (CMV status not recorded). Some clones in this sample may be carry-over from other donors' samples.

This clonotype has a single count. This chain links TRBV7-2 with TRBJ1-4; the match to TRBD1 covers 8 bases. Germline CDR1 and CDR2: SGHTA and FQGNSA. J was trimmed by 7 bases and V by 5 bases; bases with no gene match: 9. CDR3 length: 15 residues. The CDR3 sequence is CASSPEGQAVEKLFF. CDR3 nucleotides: TGTGCCAGCAGCCCCGAGGGACAGGCGGTTGAAAAACTGTTTTTT.

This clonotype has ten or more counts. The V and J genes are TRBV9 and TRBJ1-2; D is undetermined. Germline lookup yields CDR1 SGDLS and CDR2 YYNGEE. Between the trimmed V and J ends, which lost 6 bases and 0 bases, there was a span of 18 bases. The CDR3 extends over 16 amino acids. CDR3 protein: CASTPGTTPTNYGYTF. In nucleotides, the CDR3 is TGTGCCAGCACCCCTGGAACGACACCCACTAACTATGGCTACACCTTC.

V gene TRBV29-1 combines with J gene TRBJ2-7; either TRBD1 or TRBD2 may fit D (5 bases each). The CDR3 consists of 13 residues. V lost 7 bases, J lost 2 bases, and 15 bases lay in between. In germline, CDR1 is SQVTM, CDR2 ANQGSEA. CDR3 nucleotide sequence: TGCAGCGCAACAAGCGTGGGGGCCTACGAGCAGTACTTC. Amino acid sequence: CSATSVGAYEQYF.

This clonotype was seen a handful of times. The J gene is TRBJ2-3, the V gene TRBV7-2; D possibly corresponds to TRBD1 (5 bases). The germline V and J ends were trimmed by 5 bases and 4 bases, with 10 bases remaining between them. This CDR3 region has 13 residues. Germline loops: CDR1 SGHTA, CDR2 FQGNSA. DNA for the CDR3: TGTGCCAGCAGCATAGACAGTCCAGATACGCAGTATTTT. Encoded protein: CASSIDSPDTQYF.

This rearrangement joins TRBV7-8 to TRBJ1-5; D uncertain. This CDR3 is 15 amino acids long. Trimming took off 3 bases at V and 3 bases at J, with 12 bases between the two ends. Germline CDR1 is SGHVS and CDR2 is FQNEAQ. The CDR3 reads CASSLLAQANQPQHF. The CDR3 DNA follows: TGTGCCAGCAGCTTGCTTGCCCAGGCCAATCAGCCCCAGCATTTT.

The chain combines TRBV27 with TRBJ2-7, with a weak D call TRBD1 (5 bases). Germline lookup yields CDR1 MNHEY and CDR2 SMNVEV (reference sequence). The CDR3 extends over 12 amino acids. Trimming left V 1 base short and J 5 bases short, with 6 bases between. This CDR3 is CASSLWGDEQYF. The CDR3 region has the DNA TGTGCCAGCAGTTTATGGGGCGACGAGCAGTACTTC.

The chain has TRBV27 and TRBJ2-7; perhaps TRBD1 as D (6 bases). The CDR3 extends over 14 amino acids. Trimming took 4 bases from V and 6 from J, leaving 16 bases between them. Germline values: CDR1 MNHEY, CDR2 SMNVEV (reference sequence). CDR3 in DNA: TGTGCCAGCAGTTCAGGCAGGGGTCCGCCCGAGCAGTACTTC. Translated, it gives CASSSGRGPPEQYF.

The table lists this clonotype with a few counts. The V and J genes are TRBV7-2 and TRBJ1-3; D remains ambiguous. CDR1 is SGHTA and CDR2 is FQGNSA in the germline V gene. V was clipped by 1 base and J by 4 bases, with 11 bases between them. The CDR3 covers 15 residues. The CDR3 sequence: CASSLGSARGNTIYF. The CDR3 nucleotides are TGTGCCAGCAGCTTAGGGTCCGCTCGGGGAAACACCATATATTTT. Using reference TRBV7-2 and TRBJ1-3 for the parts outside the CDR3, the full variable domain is GAGVSQSPSNKVTEKGKDVELRCDPISGHTALYWYRQSLGQGLEFLIYFQGNSAPDKSGLPSDRFSAERTGGSVSTLTIQRTQQEDSAVYLCASSLGSARGNTIYFGEGSWLTVV.

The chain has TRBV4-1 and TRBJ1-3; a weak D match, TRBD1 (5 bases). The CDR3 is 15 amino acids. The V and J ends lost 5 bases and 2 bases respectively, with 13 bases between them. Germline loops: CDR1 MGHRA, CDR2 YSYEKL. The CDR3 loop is CASSFRRDPGNTIYF. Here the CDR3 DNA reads TGCGCCAGCAGCTTCCGCCGGGACCCTGGAAACACCATATATTTT.

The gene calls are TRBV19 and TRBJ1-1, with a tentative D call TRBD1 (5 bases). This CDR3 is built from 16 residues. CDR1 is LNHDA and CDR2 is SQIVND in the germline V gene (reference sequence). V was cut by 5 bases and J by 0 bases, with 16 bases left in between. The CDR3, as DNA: TGTGCCAGTAGTTCCGTGCGACAGACCCTGAACACTGAAGCTTTCTTT. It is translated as CASSSVRQTLNTEAFF.

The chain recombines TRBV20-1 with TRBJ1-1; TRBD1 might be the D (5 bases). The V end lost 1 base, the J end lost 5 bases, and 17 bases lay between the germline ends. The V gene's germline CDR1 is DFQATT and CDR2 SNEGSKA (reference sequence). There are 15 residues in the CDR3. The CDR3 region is CSARGEGSRLTEAFF. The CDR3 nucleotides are TGCAGTGCTAGAGGGGAGGGGTCGAGATTGACTGAAGCTTTCTTT.

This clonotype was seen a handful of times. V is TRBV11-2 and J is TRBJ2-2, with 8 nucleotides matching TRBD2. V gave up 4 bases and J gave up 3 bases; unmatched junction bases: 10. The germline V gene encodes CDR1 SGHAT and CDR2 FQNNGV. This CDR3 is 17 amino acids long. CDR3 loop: CASSSSFSSGDTGELFF. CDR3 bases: TGTGCCAGCAGCTCTTCATTTAGTAGCGGGGACACCGGGGAGCTGTTTTTT. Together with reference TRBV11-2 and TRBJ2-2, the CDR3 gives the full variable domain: EAGVAQSPRYKIIEKRQSVAFWCNPISGHATLYWYQQILGQGPKLLIQFQNNGVVDDSQLPKDRFSAERLKGVDSTLKIQPAKLEDSAVYLCASSSSFSSGDTGELFFGEGSRLTVL.

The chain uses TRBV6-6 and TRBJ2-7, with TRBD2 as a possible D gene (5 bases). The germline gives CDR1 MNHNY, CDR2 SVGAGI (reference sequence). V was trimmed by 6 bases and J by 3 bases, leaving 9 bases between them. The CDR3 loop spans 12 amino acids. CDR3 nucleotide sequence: TGTGCCAGCAGCCCTCGGGACTACGAGCAGTACTTC. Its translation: CASSPRDYEQYF.

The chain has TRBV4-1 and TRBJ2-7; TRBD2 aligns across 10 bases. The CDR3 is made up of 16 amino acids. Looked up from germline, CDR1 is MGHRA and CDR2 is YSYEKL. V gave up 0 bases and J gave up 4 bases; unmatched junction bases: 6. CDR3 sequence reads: CASSQEIAGGRYEQYF. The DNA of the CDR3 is TGCGCCAGCAGCCAAGAGATAGCGGGGGGCCGGTACGAGCAGTACTTC.

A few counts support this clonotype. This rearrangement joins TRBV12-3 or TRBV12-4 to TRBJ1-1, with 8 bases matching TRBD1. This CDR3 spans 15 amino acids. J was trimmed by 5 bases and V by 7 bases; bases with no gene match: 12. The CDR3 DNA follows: TGTGCCAGCACCCTGTCCGGACAGGGTTTAACTGAAGCTTTCTTT. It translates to CASTLSGQGLTEAFF.

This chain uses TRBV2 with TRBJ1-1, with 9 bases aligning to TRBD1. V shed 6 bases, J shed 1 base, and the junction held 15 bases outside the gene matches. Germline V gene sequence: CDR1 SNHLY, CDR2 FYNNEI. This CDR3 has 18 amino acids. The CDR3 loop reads CASRPSPGTGLGNTEAFF. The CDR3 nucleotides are TGTGCCAGCAGGCCCTCCCCTGGGACAGGGCTGGGGAACACTGAAGCTTTCTTT.

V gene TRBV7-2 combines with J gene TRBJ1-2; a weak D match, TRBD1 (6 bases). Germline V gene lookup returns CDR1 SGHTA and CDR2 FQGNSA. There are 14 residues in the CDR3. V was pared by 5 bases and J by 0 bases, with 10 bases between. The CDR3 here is CASSQGRPNYGYTF. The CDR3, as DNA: TGTGCCAGCAGCCAGGGGAGGCCTAACTATGGCTACACCTTC.

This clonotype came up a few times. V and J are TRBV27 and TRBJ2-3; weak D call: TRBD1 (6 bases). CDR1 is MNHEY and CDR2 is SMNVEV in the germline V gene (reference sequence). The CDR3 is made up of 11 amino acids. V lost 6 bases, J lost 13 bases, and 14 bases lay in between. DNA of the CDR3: TGTGCCAGCAGAAGGACAGATTCCGAGTATTTT. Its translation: CASRRTDSEYF.

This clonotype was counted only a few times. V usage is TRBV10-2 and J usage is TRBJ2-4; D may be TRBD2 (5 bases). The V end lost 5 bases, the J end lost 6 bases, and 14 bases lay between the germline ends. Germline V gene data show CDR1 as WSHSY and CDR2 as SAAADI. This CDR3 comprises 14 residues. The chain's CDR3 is CASSYEIRGNIQYF. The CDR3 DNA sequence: TGCGCCAGCAGTTACGAAATTCGGGGAAACATTCAGTACTTC.

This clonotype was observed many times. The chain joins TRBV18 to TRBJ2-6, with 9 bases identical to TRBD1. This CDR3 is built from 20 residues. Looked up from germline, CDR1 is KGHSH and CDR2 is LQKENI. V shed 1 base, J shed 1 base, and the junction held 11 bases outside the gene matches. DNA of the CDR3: TGTGCCAGCTCACCACTACGACAGGGGGTTACCCCTTCTGGGGCCAACGTCCTGACTTTC. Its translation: CASSPLRQGVTPSGANVLTF.

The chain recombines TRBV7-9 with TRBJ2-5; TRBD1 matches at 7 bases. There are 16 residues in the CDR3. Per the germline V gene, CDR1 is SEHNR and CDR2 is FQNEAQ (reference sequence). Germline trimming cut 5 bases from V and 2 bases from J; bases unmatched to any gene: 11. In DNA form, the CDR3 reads TGTGCCAGCAGCAAACAACCAGACAGGGTTCAAGAGACCCAGTACTTC. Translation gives CASSKQPDRVQETQYF.

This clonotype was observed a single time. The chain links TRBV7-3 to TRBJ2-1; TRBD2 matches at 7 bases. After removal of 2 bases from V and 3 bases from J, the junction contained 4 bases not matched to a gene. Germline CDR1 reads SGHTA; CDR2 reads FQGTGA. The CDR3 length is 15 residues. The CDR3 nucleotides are TGTGCCAGCAGCTTAGGGGGGGGGAACTACAATGAGCAGTTCTTC. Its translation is CASSLGGGNYNEQFF.

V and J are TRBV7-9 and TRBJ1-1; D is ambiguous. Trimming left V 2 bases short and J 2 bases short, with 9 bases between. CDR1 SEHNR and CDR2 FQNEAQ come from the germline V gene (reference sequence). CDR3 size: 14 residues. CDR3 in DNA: TGTGCCAGCAGCTTACTTTCGTTTAACACTGAAGCTTTCTTT. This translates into CASSLLSFNTEAFF.

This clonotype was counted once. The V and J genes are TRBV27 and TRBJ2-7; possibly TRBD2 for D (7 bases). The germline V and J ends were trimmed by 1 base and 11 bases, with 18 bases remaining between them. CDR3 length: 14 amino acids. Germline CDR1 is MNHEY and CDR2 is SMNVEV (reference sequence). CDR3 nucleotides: TGTGCCAGCAGTTTATTTCCCAGGGGAGGGGAGGAGTACTTC. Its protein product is CASSLFPRGGEEYF.

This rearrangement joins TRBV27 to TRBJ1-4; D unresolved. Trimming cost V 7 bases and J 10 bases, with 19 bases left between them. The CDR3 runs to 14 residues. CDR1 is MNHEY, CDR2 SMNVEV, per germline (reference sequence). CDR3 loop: CASTTRWEFGKLFF. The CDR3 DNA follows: TGTGCCAGCACCACAAGGTGGGAGTTCGGAAAACTGTTTTTT.

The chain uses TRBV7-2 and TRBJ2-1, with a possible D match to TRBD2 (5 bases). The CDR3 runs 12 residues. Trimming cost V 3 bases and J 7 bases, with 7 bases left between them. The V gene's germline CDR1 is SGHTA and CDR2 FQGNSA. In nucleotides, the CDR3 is TGTGCCAGCAGCTTCGGACTGAATGAGCAGTTCTTC. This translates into CASSFGLNEQFF.

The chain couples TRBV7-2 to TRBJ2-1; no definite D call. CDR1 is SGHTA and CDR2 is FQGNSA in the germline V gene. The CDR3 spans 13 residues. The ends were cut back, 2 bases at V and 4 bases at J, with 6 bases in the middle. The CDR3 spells CASSLTAYNEQFF. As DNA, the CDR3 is TGTGCCAGCAGCTTAACAGCTTACAATGAGCAGTTCTTC.

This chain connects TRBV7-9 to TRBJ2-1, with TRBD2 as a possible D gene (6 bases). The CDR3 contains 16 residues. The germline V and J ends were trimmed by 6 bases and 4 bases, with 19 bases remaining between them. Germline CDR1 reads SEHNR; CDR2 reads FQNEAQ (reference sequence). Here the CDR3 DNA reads TGTGCCAGCAGTCCGAAGTCGGGACTGAAGTACAATGAGCAGTTCTTC. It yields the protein CASSPKSGLKYNEQFF.

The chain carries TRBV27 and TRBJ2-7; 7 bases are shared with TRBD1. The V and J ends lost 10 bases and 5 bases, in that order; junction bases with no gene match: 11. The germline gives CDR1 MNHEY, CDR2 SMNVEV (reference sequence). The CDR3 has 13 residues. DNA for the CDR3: TGTGCCACGCACAGGGGCGCCTCGGACGAGCAGTACTTC. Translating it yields CATHRGASDEQYF.

The CDR3 loop reads CASSPRGVLSSGNTIYF. For the CDR3, the DNA is TGTGCCAGCAGTCCGAGAGGGGTCTTAAGCTCTGGAAACACCATATATTTT. J is TRBJ1-3 and V is TRBV7-9; possibly TRBD1 for D (5 bases). Germline V gene lookup returns CDR1 SEHNR and CDR2 FQNEAQ (reference sequence). This CDR3 has 17 residues. Trimming removed 6 bases from V and 0 bases from J, with 18 bases in between.

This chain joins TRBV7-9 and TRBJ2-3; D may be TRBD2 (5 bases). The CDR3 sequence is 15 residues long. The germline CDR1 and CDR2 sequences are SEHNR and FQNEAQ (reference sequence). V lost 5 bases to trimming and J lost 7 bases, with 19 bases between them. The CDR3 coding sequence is TGTGCCAGCAGCCTCGAAGGCCCGGGCGGGCATACGCAGTATTTT. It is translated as CASSLEGPGGHTQYF. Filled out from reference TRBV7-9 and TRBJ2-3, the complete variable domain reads DTGVSQNPRHKITKRGQNVTFRCDPISEHNRLYWYRQTLGQGPEFLTYFQNEAQLEKSRLLSDRFSAERPKGSFSTLEIQRTEQGDSAMYLCASSLEGPGGHTQYFGPGTRLTVL.

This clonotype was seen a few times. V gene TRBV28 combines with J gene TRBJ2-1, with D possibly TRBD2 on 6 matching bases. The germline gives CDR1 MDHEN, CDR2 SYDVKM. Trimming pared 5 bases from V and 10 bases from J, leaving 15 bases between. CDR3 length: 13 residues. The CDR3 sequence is CASSPGEPREQFF. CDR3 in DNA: TGTGCCAGCAGTCCGGGGGAGCCCAGGGAGCAGTTCTTC.